These 27 T cell receptor beta chains were sequenced from one sample in a study of blood T cell repertoires in COVID-19. Sequenced by immunoSEQ multiplex PCR; TCRdb stores in-frame clones only, minus some. The sample yields about 78,000 clones, 84% seen once. The material sequenced was peripheral blood. The receptors stem from a middle-aged man with acute or convalescent COVID-19.

The rearrangement uses TRBV19 and TRBJ2-7; D remains ambiguous. From germline, CDR1 is LNHDA and CDR2 SQIVND (reference sequence). V was pared by 4 bases and J by 3 bases, with 13 bases between. The CDR3 is made up of 14 amino acids. CDR3 in amino acids: CASSTQVFSYEQYF. The CDR3 nucleotides are TGTGCCAGTAGTACCCAGGTCTTCAGCTACGAGCAGTACTTC.

The V gene is TRBV9, the J gene TRBJ2-7; TRBD2 matches at 8 bases. This CDR3 is 14 amino acids long. The trim removed 4 bases at V and 7 bases at J, leaving 10 bases unmatched. Germline V gene data show CDR1 as SGDLS and CDR2 as YYNGEE. The CDR3 loop is CASSHGSGGYEQYF. In nucleotides, the CDR3 is TGTGCCAGCAGCCATGGGAGCGGGGGCTATGAGCAGTACTTC.

The J gene is TRBJ2-3, the V gene TRBV7-2; 13 bases agree with TRBD2. J was trimmed by 2 bases and V by 5 bases; bases with no gene match: 10. This CDR3 has 18 residues. Germline assignment: CDR1 SGHTA and CDR2 FQGNSA. For the CDR3, the DNA is TGTGCCAGCAGCCCCGCCAGACTAGCGGGAGGTCTCACAGATACGCAGTATTTT. Translation gives CASSPARLAGGLTDTQYF.

This clone has only a few counts. The gene calls are TRBV5-6 and TRBJ1-3; 9 bases are a match to TRBD1. After removal of 3 bases from V and 0 bases from J, the junction contained 4 bases not matched to a gene. This CDR3 contains 16 residues. From germline, CDR1 is SGHDT and CDR2 YYEEEE. CDR3 protein: CASSWDRADSGNTIYF. The DNA for the CDR3 is TGTGCCAGCAGCTGGGACAGGGCTGACTCTGGAAACACCATATATTTT. Supplemented by reference TRBV5-6 and TRBJ1-3, the full variable domain reads DAGVTQSPTHLIKTRGQQVTLRCSPKSGHDTVSWYQQALGQGPQFIFQYYEEEERQRGNFPDRFSGHQFPNYSSELNVNALLLGDSALYLCASSWDRADSGNTIYFGEGSWLTVV.

The chain carries TRBV7-6 and TRBJ1-3; D not resolved. The V and J ends lost 1 base and 3 bases respectively, with 13 bases between them. CDR1 SGHVS and CDR2 FNYEAQ come from the germline V gene. The CDR3 sequence is 16 residues long. CDR3 residues: CASSLGAGYVGNTIYF. CDR3 DNA sequence: TGTGCCAGCAGCTTAGGGGCGGGGTACGTTGGAAACACCATATATTTT.

J is TRBJ2-1 and V is TRBV28; 15 positions agree with TRBD2. The CDR3 contains 14 residues. Trimming at V came to 4 bases and at J to 13 bases, leaving 5 bases not matched to a gene. CDR1 MDHEN and CDR2 SYDVKM come from the germline V gene. As DNA, the CDR3 is TGTGCCAGCAGTTGGGGGACTAGCGGGAGGAAACAGTTCTTC. It encodes CASSWGTSGRKQFF.

This sequence joins TRBV7-9 and TRBJ1-2; D is undetermined. The CDR3 runs 14 residues. CDR1 and CDR2 (germline): SEHNR, FQNEAQ (reference sequence). Trimming took 1 base from V and 8 from J, leaving 14 bases between them. CDR3 nucleotide sequence: TGTGCCAGCAGCTTAGGAGGGATCAGGCGGGGCTACACCTTC. Protein product: CASSLGGIRRGYTF.

The CDR3 is CASRLRPLAGGLGGELFF. CDR3 in DNA: TGTGCCAGCAGGCTCAGACCCCTAGCGGGGGGGCTCGGCGGGGAGCTGTTTTTT. This sequence joins TRBV2 and TRBJ2-2, with 12 bases matching TRBD2. Germline-derived CDR1 and CDR2 are SNHLY and FYNNEI. CDR3 length: 18 amino acids. The trim removed 6 bases at V and 7 bases at J, leaving 15 bases unmatched.

The chain combines TRBV7-9 with TRBJ2-5; 12 bases map to TRBD2. Trimming cost V 5 bases and J 5 bases; bases outside gene matches: 9. Germline V gene sequence: CDR1 SEHNR, CDR2 FQNEAQ (reference sequence). The length of the CDR3 is 16 residues. CDR3 region: CASSPGLAGSGETQYF. CDR3 sequence (DNA): TGTGCCAGCAGCCCTGGACTAGCGGGATCCGGGGAGACCCAGTACTTC.

This clone turned up a few times. The chain combines TRBV5-1 with TRBJ2-1, with a weak D call TRBD1 (5 bases). V lost 5 bases, J lost 2 bases, and 8 bases lay in between. The CDR3 totals 13 residues. The germline V gene has CDR1 SGHRS and CDR2 YFSETQ. The CDR3 is CASRSGPYNEQFF. The CDR3, as DNA: TGCGCCAGCAGATCAGGGCCCTACAATGAGCAGTTCTTC.

This chain uses TRBV27 with TRBJ1-3; possibly TRBD1 for D (6 bases). Trimming took 8 bases from V and 4 from J, leaving 15 bases between them. Per germline, CDR1 MNHEY and CDR2 SMNVEV (reference sequence). This CDR3 region has 14 residues. For the CDR3, the DNA is TGTGCCAGCGGGGCTTGGGGGGGCGGAAACACCATATATTTT. Amino acids: CASGAWGGGNTIYF.

This clone showed up just once. The chain couples TRBV28 to TRBJ1-2, with TRBD1 matching over 9 bases. The germline V gene has CDR1 MDHEN and CDR2 SYDVKM. The CDR3 runs to 15 residues. V was clipped by 7 bases and J by 8 bases; unmatched bases: 14. CDR3 sequence reads: CASTLVQTGGYGYTF. CDR3 sequence (DNA): TGTGCCAGCACACTGGTCCAGACAGGGGGGTACGGCTACACCTTC.

The V call is TRBV9, the J call TRBJ2-3, with 10 nucleotides matching TRBD2. CDR1 is SGDLS and CDR2 is YYNGEE in the germline V gene. V lost 4 bases, J lost 2 bases, and 7 bases stayed unmatched. The length of the CDR3 is 16 residues. The CDR3 DNA reads TGTGCCAGCAGCCCGACTAGCGGGCCTCCCACAGATACGCAGTATTTT. This encodes CASSPTSGPPTDTQYF.

This clone was counted between two and nine times. The chain has TRBV19 and TRBJ2-7, with a tentative D call TRBD2 (6 bases). This CDR3 comprises 15 residues. V was pared by 5 bases and J by 3 bases, with 17 bases between. The germline CDR1 and CDR2 sequences are LNHDA and SQIVND (reference sequence). CDR3 loop: CASSLTGRGIYEQYF. The CDR3 region has the DNA TGTGCCAGTAGTCTGACGGGACGGGGGATCTACGAGCAGTACTTC.

The rearrangement joins TRBV15 to TRBJ2-1; TRBD2 matches at 8 bases. Trimming removed 0 bases from V and 2 bases from J; junction bases left unmatched: 0. The CDR3 is 15 amino acids. Germline-derived CDR1 and CDR2 are LNHNV and YYDKDF (reference sequence). Here the CDR3 reads CATSRDGGAYNEQFF. The CDR3 DNA reads TGTGCCACCAGCAGAGACGGGGGGGCCTACAATGAGCAGTTCTTC.

This clone occurred once. V usage is TRBV30 and J usage is TRBJ1-6; tentative D call: TRBD1 (5 bases). This CDR3 is built from 17 residues. V lost 2 bases and J 0 bases, leaving 14 bases between the germline ends. Germline CDR1 and CDR2: GTSNPN and SVGIG (reference sequence). DNA for the CDR3: TGTGCCTGGAGTCTTGCGGGGGGGAGCTCCTATAATTCACCCCTCCACTTT. This codes for CAWSLAGGSSYNSPLHF.

The chain employs TRBV18 and TRBJ2-7; tentatively, D is TRBD1 (6 bases). V lost 3 bases to trimming and J lost 2 bases, with 17 bases between them. The CDR3 has 16 amino acids. Germline CDR1 is KGHSH and CDR2 is LQKENI. CDR3 nucleotides: TGTGCCAGCTCACCCGCGGTGGGGGCGACGACCTACGAGCAGTACTTC. This translates into CASSPAVGATTYEQYF.

The V call is TRBV29-1, the J call TRBJ2-3; 12 bases are a match to TRBD1. This CDR3 comprises 14 residues. With 6 bases clipped from V and 2 bases from J, the junction kept 3 bases outside the gene matches. Germline lookup yields CDR1 SQVTM and CDR2 ANQGSEA. The CDR3 sequence is CSVGQGATTDTQYF. The CDR3 DNA sequence: TGCAGCGTGGGACAGGGGGCCACCACAGATACGCAGTATTTT.

This chain connects TRBV11-2 to TRBJ1-2, with TRBD1 identical over 7 bases. The trim removed 3 bases at V and 4 bases at J, leaving 5 bases unmatched. The CDR3 runs 14 residues. Germline CDR1 is SGHAT and CDR2 is FQNNGV. The chain's CDR3 is CASSFTGDGYGYTF. Here the CDR3 DNA reads TGTGCCAGCAGCTTTACAGGGGATGGCTATGGCTACACCTTC.

This chain joins TRBV11-2 and TRBJ1-5, with 7 bases matching TRBD1. With V trimmed by 5 bases and J by 4 bases, 2 bases remained unmatched. Germline V gene data show CDR1 as SGHAT and CDR2 as FQNNGV. The CDR3 totals 13 residues. CDR3 sequence: CASSRDRNQPQHF. Here the CDR3 DNA reads TGTGCCAGCAGCCGGGACAGAAATCAGCCCCAGCATTTT. Filled out from reference TRBV11-2 and TRBJ1-5, the complete variable domain reads EAGVAQSPRYKIIEKRQSVAFWCNPISGHATLYWYQQILGQGPKLLIQFQNNGVVDDSQLPKDRFSAERLKGVDSTLKIQPAKLEDSAVYLCASSRDRNQPQHFGDGTRLSIL.

This rearrangement joins TRBV5-1 to TRBJ2-7, with 7 bases that match TRBD1. The CDR3 has 15 amino acids. Germline values: CDR1 SGHRS, CDR2 YFSETQ. V shed 4 bases and J 2 bases; nucleotides not matched to a gene: 9. CDR3 region: CASSPGQEEAYEQYF. The CDR3 DNA sequence: TGCGCCAGCAGCCCCGGACAGGAGGAGGCCTACGAGCAGTACTTC. Using reference TRBV5-1 and TRBJ2-7 for the parts outside the CDR3, the full variable domain is KAGVTQTPRYLIKTRGQQVTLSCSPISGHRSVSWYQQTPGQGLQFLFEYFSETQRNKGNFPGRFSGRQFSNSRSEMNVSTLELGDSALYLCASSPGQEEAYEQYFGPGTRLTVT.

This clone has only one observation. The chain employs TRBV2 and TRBJ2-1; unclear D gene. The CDR3 spans 12 residues. The V gene's germline CDR1 is SNHLY and CDR2 FYNNEI. CDR3 amino acids: CADSSSYNEQFF. CDR3 in DNA: TGTGCTGACTCAAGCTCCTACAATGAGCAGTTCTTC.

V and J are TRBV5-8 and TRBJ2-3; 8 bases are a match to TRBD2. The V and J ends lost 4 bases and 5 bases, in that order; junction bases with no gene match: 9. This CDR3 is built from 15 residues. Germline V gives CDR1 SGHTS, CDR2 YDEGEE. This CDR3 is CASSVSAGGIDTQYF. Written as DNA, the CDR3 is TGTGCCAGCAGCGTATCTGCGGGAGGTATAGATACGCAGTATTTT.

The chain is built from TRBV7-2 and TRBJ1-6; TRBD1 aligns across 8 bases. The CDR3 extends over 14 amino acids. V lost 4 bases and J lost 9; bases outside the gene matches: 5. CDR1 SGHTA and CDR2 FQGNSA come from the germline V gene. Here the CDR3 reads CASSSRGPFSPLHF. The CDR3 DNA reads TGTGCCAGCAGCTCCAGGGGGCCTTTTTCACCCCTCCACTTT. Together with reference TRBV7-2 and TRBJ1-6, the CDR3 gives the full variable domain: GAGVSQSPSNKVTEKGKDVELRCDPISGHTALYWYRQSLGQGLEFLIYFQGNSAPDKSGLPSDRFSAERTGGSVSTLTIQRTQQEDSAVYLCASSSRGPFSPLHFGNGTRLTVT.

This clone was observed a few times. The V gene is TRBV7-6, the J gene TRBJ1-6; TRBD1 matches at 7 bases. Losses at the gene ends were 4 bases for V and 8 bases for J; bases not matched to a gene: 8. From germline, CDR1 is SGHVS and CDR2 FNYEAQ. CDR3 size: 15 residues. The DNA for the CDR3 is TGTGCCAGCAGCTCTGCCGGCACAGGGGATTCACCCCTCCACTTT. Its protein product is CASSSAGTGDSPLHF.

J is TRBJ2-7 and V is TRBV30; 7 bases are shared with TRBD1. Trimming cost V 1 base and J 0 bases; bases outside gene matches: 3. The V gene's germline CDR1 is GTSNPN and CDR2 SVGIG (reference sequence). The CDR3 sequence is 14 residues long. CDR3 nucleotide sequence: TGTGCCTGGAGTGGACAGGGCCACTCCTACGAGCAGTACTTC. It yields the protein CAWSGQGHSYEQYF.

This clone was recorded once. The CDR3 DNA sequence: TGTGCCACCAGTGAAGGCAGGGATGGGAATGAGCAGTTCTTC. It translates to CATSEGRDGNEQFF. V gene TRBV24-1 combines with J gene TRBJ2-1, with D possibly being TRBD1 (5 bases). V gave up 4 bases and J gave up 7 bases, with 13 bases separating them. The CDR3 consists of 14 residues. CDR1 is KGHDR, CDR2 SFDVKD, per germline.